The TCR beta chain described here comes from a study of T cells in Graves' hyperthyroidism and ophthalmopathy. Germline lookup yields CDR1 LNHDA and CDR2 SQIVND (reference sequence). Trimming cost V 4 bases and J 3 bases, with 13 bases left between them. This CDR3 contains 14 residues. From RNA transcripts, TCR beta CDR3 regions were amplified. The TCR CDR3 first-round RT-PCR relied on the HTBI primer set. TCRdb re-derived calls from the multiplex PCR reads in MiXCR, one entry per CDR3 protein. Of 350,000 or so distinct CDR3 sequences in the sample, roughly 15% were seen once. Source material: blood. The TCR comes from a woman aged 25 to 45 with Graves' hyperthyroidism that later progressed to Graves' ophthalmopathy. This chain joins TRBV19 and TRBJ2-7; TRBD1 might be the D (5 bases). CDR3 sequence reads: CASSSLGPHYEQYF. The CDR3 region has the DNA TGTGCCAGTAGTAGTTTGGGGCCGCACTACGAGCAGTACTTC.